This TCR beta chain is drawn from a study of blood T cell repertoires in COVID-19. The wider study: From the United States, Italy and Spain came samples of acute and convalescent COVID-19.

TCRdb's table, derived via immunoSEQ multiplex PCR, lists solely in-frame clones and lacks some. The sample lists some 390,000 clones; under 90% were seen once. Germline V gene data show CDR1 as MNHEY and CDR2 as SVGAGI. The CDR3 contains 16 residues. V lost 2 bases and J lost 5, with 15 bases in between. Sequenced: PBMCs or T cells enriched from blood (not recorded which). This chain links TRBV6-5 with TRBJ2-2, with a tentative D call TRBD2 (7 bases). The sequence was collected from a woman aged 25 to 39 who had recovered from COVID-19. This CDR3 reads CASSYRAGARTGELFF. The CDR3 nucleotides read TGTGCCAGCAGTTACCGCGCGGGGGCGCGGACCGGGGAGCTGTTTTTT.